The text below deals with one TCR beta chain. Its matching antigen is unknown. The sample originates from a study of OX40 agonist ivuxolimab in advanced cancers. Across the study: A partial response was reached by three patients: one with hepatocellular carcinoma and two with cutaneous melanoma. Study-wide points: Among patients with partial responses at 0.1-3.0 mg/kg, clonal expansion was among the lowest.

The protocol was immunoSEQ multiplex PCR, while the TCRdb copy is restricted to in-frame clones and leaves out a portion. The sample consists of 20,000 or so clones, around nine tenths of them appearing once. Germline V CDR1 and CDR2: MNHNS, SASEGT. The CDR3 consists of 15 residues. With 3 bases removed from V and 5 bases from J, the gap between germline ends came to 16 bases. This chain uses TRBV6-1 with TRBJ1-2; D unclear. The sequence came from an adult with an advanced solid tumor such as melanoma, head and neck, liver or kidney cancer. This material consisted of CD4+ or CD8+ T cells sorted from blood, taken in a trial of the OX40 agonist ivuxolimab. CDR3 in DNA: TGTGCCAGCAGTGAGGCGGGCGGCTATTCTTATGGCTACACCTTC. It encodes CASSEAGGYSYGYTF.